This TCR beta chain was recorded in a study of read filtering for tumor transcriptome and immune sequencing. From approximately 400 ng of RNA, a library with molecular barcoded alpha/delta and beta/gamma adaptors was made. TCRdb processed the reads anew with MiXCR; each CDR3 protein has one entry. The repertoire includes 65,000 or so distinct CDR3 sequences, roughly a fifth of them detected once, and roughly a tenth sits in the top ten. There are a few counts of this clonotype. The germline V gene has CDR1 MDHEN and CDR2 SYDVKM. This CDR3 is built from 11 residues. The ends were cut back, 10 bases at V and 6 bases at J, with 11 bases in the middle.

The sequenced sample consisted of a population of CD138-negative cells sorted from bone marrow. The chain combines TRBV28 with TRBJ2-3; D is ambiguous. The TCR originated in a donor aged 40 or older with multiple myeloma. The CDR3 nucleotides read TGTGCCATCGGGTACTGGGATACGCAGTATTTT. It codes for CAIGYWDTQYF.